The 22 T cell receptor beta chains presented below share a single source sample, sequenced in a study of blood T cell repertoires in COVID-19. Some clones are missing from TCRdb's copy, which holds only in-frame ones; the method was immunoSEQ multiplex PCR. The table lists 150,000 to 200,000 clones, approximately 79% of them singletons. The sample taken for sequencing was peripheral blood. The receptor set was obtained from a woman older than 75 with acute or convalescent COVID-19.

This rearrangement joins TRBV5-4 to TRBJ2-3; weak D call: TRBD2 (5 bases). Trimming pared 6 bases from V and 6 bases from J, leaving 23 bases between. CDR1 is SGHNT and CDR2 is YYREEE in the germline V gene (reference sequence). The CDR3 consists of 16 residues. This CDR3 is CASTYTQFGKGDTQYF. CDR3 in DNA: TGTGCCAGCACCTATACCCAGTTCGGGAAAGGGGATACGCAGTATTTT.

The chain combines TRBV7-9 with TRBJ1-3, with TRBD1 as a possible D gene (5 bases). Germline values: CDR1 SEHNR, CDR2 FQNEAQ (reference sequence). The CDR3 is 14 residues long. V dropped 3 bases and J dropped 6 bases, with 12 bases sitting between them. The CDR3, as DNA: TGTGCCAGCAGCTTGGGGCAGTTATTAAACACCATATATTTT. It encodes CASSLGQLLNTIYF.

The rearrangement links TRBV28 to TRBJ2-2; D not certain. The CDR3 spans 15 residues. V was shortened by 5 bases and J by 1 base, with 11 bases between the two germline ends. Germline loops: CDR1 MDHEN, CDR2 SYDVKM. Here the CDR3 reads CASSTTHRNTGELFF. CDR3 sequence (DNA): TGTGCCAGCAGTACCACCCACAGGAACACCGGGGAGCTGTTTTTT.

The chain couples TRBV4-1 to TRBJ2-1; 11 positions agree with TRBD2. Losses at the gene ends were 5 bases for V and 6 bases for J; bases not matched to a gene: 3. The germline V gene encodes CDR1 MGHRA and CDR2 YSYEKL. The CDR3 is 14 residues long. The CDR3 loop is CASSSSGRRNEQFF. Written as DNA, the CDR3 is TGCGCCAGCAGCTCTAGCGGGAGGCGCAATGAGCAGTTCTTC.

This clone came up a few times. The genes are TRBV19 and TRBJ1-2, with TRBD1 matching 7 bases. V lost 7 bases, J lost 6 bases, and 5 bases stayed unmatched. CDR3 size: 12 residues. From germline, CDR1 is LNHDA and CDR2 SQIVND (reference sequence). The CDR3 here is CASMTGSNGYTF. The CDR3 DNA is TGTGCCAGTATGACAGGGTCGAATGGCTACACCTTC.

This clone was found a few times. V gene TRBV2 combines with J gene TRBJ2-1, with 11 bases aligning to TRBD2. V lost 3 bases to trimming and J lost 7 bases; unmatched junction nucleotides: 8. Germline assignment: CDR1 SNHLY and CDR2 FYNNEI. This CDR3 is 16 amino acids long. This chain's CDR3 is CASSDRASGGLNEQFF. As DNA, the CDR3 is TGTGCCAGCAGTGATAGGGCTAGCGGGGGGTTAAATGAGCAGTTCTTC.

V and J are TRBV28 and TRBJ2-1, with a possible D match to TRBD2 (5 bases). V was cut by 6 bases and J by 9 bases, with 18 bases left in between. The CDR3 loop spans 14 amino acids. Germline lookup yields CDR1 MDHEN and CDR2 SYDVKM. The CDR3 spells CASSSTPGFGEQFF. The DNA for the CDR3 is TGTGCCAGCAGCTCGACGCCGGGGTTCGGTGAGCAGTTCTTC.

This clone was seen only a few times. J is TRBJ2-1 and V is TRBV28; the match to TRBD2 covers 8 bases. The CDR3 is 16 amino acids. The V and J ends lost 4 bases and 0 bases, in that order; junction bases with no gene match: 5. The germline V gene has CDR1 MDHEN and CDR2 SYDVKM. CDR3 DNA: TGTGCCAGCAGTTCACTCAGCGGGAGCTCCTACAATGAGCAGTTCTTC. Amino acid sequence: CASSSLSGSSYNEQFF.

The CDR3 DNA sequence: TGTGCCAGCAGGTACGACAGGGGGCGGATCTATGGCTACACCTTC. It specifies CASRYDRGRIYGYTF. The chain carries TRBV28 and TRBJ1-2; 10 bases are a match to TRBD1. The J segment lost 4 bases and the V segment lost 6 bases, leaving 8 bases of the junction unmatched. The CDR3 has 15 amino acids. CDR1 is MDHEN and CDR2 is SYDVKM in the germline V gene.

The chain links TRBV28 to TRBJ2-1; D not resolved. V was clipped by 3 bases and J by 8 bases, with 5 bases between them. This CDR3 region has 11 residues. Germline CDR1 reads MDHEN; CDR2 reads SYDVKM. The CDR3 loop is CASSFLYEQFF. The CDR3 DNA reads as TGTGCCAGCAGTTTTCTGTATGAGCAGTTCTTC.

This rearrangement joins TRBV12-5 to TRBJ1-1; the match to TRBD1 covers 7 bases. The ends lost 1 base at V and 3 bases at J; junction bases unmatched: 5. The germline V gene encodes CDR1 LGHNT and CDR2 FRNRAP. The CDR3 consists of 15 residues. As DNA, the CDR3 is TGTGCTAGTGGTTTGGACAGGGGATGGTACACTGAAGCTTTCTTT. Its translation is CASGLDRGWYTEAFF.

The rearrangement links TRBV30 to TRBJ2-1; a possible D gene is TRBD2 (8 bases). CDR1 is GTSNPN and CDR2 is SVGIG in the germline V gene (reference sequence). The V and J ends lost 7 bases and 0 bases respectively, with 16 bases between them. The CDR3 length is 15 residues. DNA of the CDR3: TGTGCCTCAACAGGGGCGGGAGGCTCCTACAATGAGCAGTTCTTC. Amino acid sequence: CASTGAGGSYNEQFF.

The chain joins TRBV21-1 to TRBJ2-7; TRBD2 is taken as the D call from the table, unchecked against the DNA. TRBV21-1 is reported as a pseudogene. The CDR3 has 15 residues. The CDR3: CASSKSAGNSYEQYF. The CDR3 DNA reads TGTGCCAGCAGCAAATCGGCGGGGAACTCCTACGAGCAGTACTTC.

The chain uses TRBV28 and TRBJ1-5; 7 bases line up with TRBD1. J lost 3 bases, V lost 3 bases, and 11 bases had no gene match. Germline-derived CDR1 and CDR2 are MDHEN and SYDVKM. The CDR3 length is 17 residues. This chain's CDR3 is CASSFNRGPLHNQPQHF. DNA of the CDR3: TGTGCCAGCAGTTTTAACAGGGGCCCCCTTCACAATCAGCCCCAGCATTTT.

The chain recombines TRBV9 with TRBJ2-1; unclear D gene. The CDR3 has 16 amino acids. Trimming pared 4 bases from V and 1 base from J, leaving 15 bases between. The germline V gene encodes CDR1 SGDLS and CDR2 YYNGEE. The CDR3 DNA is TGTGCCAGCAGCTTTAACGATGAGTGGTCCTACAATGAGCAGTTCTTC. Protein: CASSFNDEWSYNEQFF.

The rearrangement joins TRBV10-2 to TRBJ2-1; TRBD2 matches at 15 bases. J gave up 11 bases and V 5 bases, and 7 bases lay outside the gene matches. The CDR3 loop spans 15 amino acids. The V gene's germline CDR1 is WSHSY and CDR2 SAAADI. CDR3 sequence reads: CASSFPGLAGGKQFF. The CDR3 coding sequence is TGCGCCAGCAGTTTCCCGGGACTAGCGGGAGGAAAGCAGTTCTTC.

This clone was counted between two and nine times. The chain is built from TRBV6-1 and TRBJ2-5; TRBD1 matches at 7 bases. The CDR3 is 12 residues long. Trimming took 7 bases from V and 4 from J; bases not matched to a gene: 3. Germline V lookup: CDR1 MNHNS, CDR2 SASEGT. The CDR3 DNA reads as TGTGCCAGCACTCGACAGGGAGAGACCCAGTACTTC. As protein: CASTRQGETQYF.

V gene TRBV7-7 combines with J gene TRBJ2-1; perhaps TRBD2 as D (5 bases). Germline values: CDR1 SSHAT, CDR2 FNYEAQ (reference sequence). The germline V and J ends were trimmed by 5 bases and 5 bases, with 7 bases remaining between them. The CDR3 loop spans 12 amino acids. CDR3 bases: TGTGCCAGCAGCCCCGGGAACAATGAGCAGTTCTTC. This gives the protein CASSPGNNEQFF.

The chain employs TRBV18 and TRBJ2-2; D uncertain. In germline, CDR1 is KGHSH, CDR2 LQKENI. Trimming removed 2 bases from V and 0 bases from J, with 10 bases in between. The length of the CDR3 is 16 residues. The CDR3 sequence is CASSPGLETNTGELFF. Written as DNA, the CDR3 is TGTGCCAGCTCACCAGGCCTGGAGACGAACACCGGGGAGCTGTTTTTT.

The rearrangement joins TRBV19 to TRBJ1-1; D is undetermined. V dropped 7 bases and J dropped 0 bases, with 12 bases sitting between them. There are 14 residues in the CDR3. Germline assignment: CDR1 LNHDA and CDR2 SQIVND (reference sequence). The CDR3 nucleotides are TGTGCCAGTACCGGGTGGCGGCTGAACACTGAAGCTTTCTTT. Its translation: CASTGWRLNTEAFF.

This chain uses TRBV27 with TRBJ2-6, with 10 bases aligning to TRBD1. Per the germline V gene, CDR1 is MNHEY and CDR2 is SMNVEV (reference sequence). This CDR3 has 15 amino acids. V dropped 10 bases and J dropped 4; count of bases not matched to a gene: 7. CDR3 nucleotide sequence: TGTGCCACAACCGGGACAGGGGCCGGGGCCAACGTCCTGACTTTC. Its translation: CATTGTGAGANVLTF.

V is TRBV4-1 and J is TRBJ2-7; 10 bases fit TRBD2. The ends lost 5 bases at V and 4 bases at J; junction bases unmatched: 8. The length of the CDR3 is 15 residues. Germline lookup yields CDR1 MGHRA and CDR2 YSYEKL. In nucleotides, the CDR3 is TGCGCCAGCAGCTCCCAAGCGGGAGGGCCGTACGAGCAGTACTTC. Its translation: CASSSQAGGPYEQYF.